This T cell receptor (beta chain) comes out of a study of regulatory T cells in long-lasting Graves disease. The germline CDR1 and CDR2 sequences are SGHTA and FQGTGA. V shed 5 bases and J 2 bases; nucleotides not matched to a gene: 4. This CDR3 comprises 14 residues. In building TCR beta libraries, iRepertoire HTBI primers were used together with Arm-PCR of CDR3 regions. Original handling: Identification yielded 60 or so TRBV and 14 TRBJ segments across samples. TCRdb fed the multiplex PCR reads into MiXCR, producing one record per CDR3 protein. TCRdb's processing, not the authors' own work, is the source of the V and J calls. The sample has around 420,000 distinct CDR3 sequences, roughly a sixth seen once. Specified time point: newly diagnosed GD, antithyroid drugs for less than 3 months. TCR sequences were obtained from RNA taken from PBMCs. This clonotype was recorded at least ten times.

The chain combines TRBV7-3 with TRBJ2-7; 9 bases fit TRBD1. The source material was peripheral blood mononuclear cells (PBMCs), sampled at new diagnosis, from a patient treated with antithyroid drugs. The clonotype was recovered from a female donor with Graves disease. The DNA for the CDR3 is TGTGCCAGCAGCCCAGGACAGGGGCCCTACGAGCAGTACTTC. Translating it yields CASSPGQGPYEQYF.